Listed below are T cell receptor beta chains from one sample, sequenced in a study of PD-1 blockade in mismatch repair-deficient tumors. Libraries were prepared by immunoSEQ multiplex PCR; TCRdb keeps only in-frame clonotypes and omits some of them. The table records roughly 120,000 clones, about 90% of them present only once. The sequencing here drew on peripheral blood, taken almost 74 weeks after starting pembrolizumab. The source is an adult with mismatch repair-deficient cancer. Both conserved end residues are part of each CDR3. The order of the fields is V gene, J gene, CDR3 protein.

>TRBV6-5|TRBJ2-2
CASSYRSLTGELFF
>TRBV27|TRBJ2-1
CASSWLAGGNEQFF
>TRBV10-3|TRBJ2-1
CAISVGGLAGQDEQFF
>TRBV5-6|TRBJ2-3
CASSDLLLGGTDTQYF
>TRBV9|TRBJ2-3
CASSSQRSTDTQYF
>TRBV15|TRBJ1-5
CATSRDKQGSQPQHF
>TRBV27|TRBJ2-1
CASSFGGRGNEQFF
>TRBV7-6|TRBJ2-3
CASSSPGGILADTQYF
>TRBV29-1|TRBJ2-3
CSVEAPSSTDTQYF
>TRBV10-3|TRBJ1-5
CAISETGEDNQPQHF
>TRBV7-9|TRBJ2-6
CASSLGGRDRSSGANVLTF
>TRBV11-1|TRBJ2-3
CASSRPRGTFSTDTQYF
>TRBV4-1|TRBJ2-2
CASSLLARTSGRFTGELFF
>TRBV5-4|TRBJ2-5
CASSFRVEETQYF
>TRBV4-1|TRBJ2-1
CASSLTGGLGQFF
>TRBV14|TRBJ2-1
CASSQGRVGNEQFF
>TRBV5-1|TRBJ2-3
CASGTSWRDTQYF
>TRBV7-8|TRBJ2-3
CASSLGVTDTQYF
>TRBV19|TRBJ2-3
CASSVRQGTDTQYF
>TRBV4-1|TRBJ1-3
CASRLPGGPGNTIYF
>TRBV6-5|TRBJ2-5
CASSYSYPAETQYF
>TRBV9|TRBJ1-1
CASSVGTDTEAFF
>TRBV30|TRBJ2-2
CAWISRDRGVGELFF
>TRBV6-5|TRBJ1-2
CASRTRTAVHYGYTF
>TRBV18|TRBJ2-7
CASSPRGTDYEQYF
>TRBV30|TRBJ2-3
CAWSVLGGAKDTQYF
>TRBV7-2|TRBJ2-7
CASSLALTVYEQYF
>TRBV11-1|TRBJ2-6
CASSAGAGMTGANVLTF
>TRBV11-2|TRBJ2-7
CASSLDRGLGEQYF
>TRBV19|TRBJ2-7
CASSIALETGDSYEQYF
>TRBV30|TRBJ2-2
CAWKSRIGQGKIGELFF
>TRBV6-6|TRBJ2-5
CASSYIREPQETQYF
>TRBV29-1|TRBJ2-2
CSVRGQKNTGELFF
>TRBV30|TRBJ1-1
CAWSTGLSADANTEAFF
>TRBV6-4|TRBJ1-2
CASSDSGAVMSF
>TRBV6-5|TRBJ1-2
CASSYSETVNYGYTF
>TRBV11-2|TRBJ2-3
CASSYSGSGADTQYF
>TRBV30|TRBJ1-2
CAWIQGYNGYTF
>TRBV5-6|TRBJ2-1
CASSALLGSYNEQFF
>TRBV13|TRBJ2-7
CASSLGSSEWPYEQYF
>TRBV6-6|TRBJ2-2
CASTRFDTGELFF
>TRBV19|TRBJ2-2
CASSIPSGSRNTGELFF
>TRBV6-1|TRBJ1-1
CASSEKNAEAFF
>TRBV29-1|TRBJ2-5
CSAAVQETQYF
>TRBV9|TRBJ1-2
CASSVGQGPNYGYTF
>TRBV19|TRBJ2-3
CASSLDSSTDTQYF
>TRBV29-1|TRBJ1-1
CSVAPGQNTEAFF
>TRBV5-1|TRBJ1-1
CASSSEGLNTEAFF
>TRBV4-3|TRBJ2-1
CASSQVRSSIEQFF
>TRBV4-2|TRBJ2-1
CASSQPAAYNEQFF
>TRBV7-2|TRBJ2-1
CASSSQVTSGPYNEQFF
>TRBV4-3|TRBJ2-7
CASSQDGEGSYEQYF
>TRBV7-9|TRBJ2-7
CASSTTGGESYEQYF
>TRBV4-3|TRBJ1-4
CASSQDLGDRGYEKLFF
>TRBV9|TRBJ2-3
CASSVVSGDTQYF